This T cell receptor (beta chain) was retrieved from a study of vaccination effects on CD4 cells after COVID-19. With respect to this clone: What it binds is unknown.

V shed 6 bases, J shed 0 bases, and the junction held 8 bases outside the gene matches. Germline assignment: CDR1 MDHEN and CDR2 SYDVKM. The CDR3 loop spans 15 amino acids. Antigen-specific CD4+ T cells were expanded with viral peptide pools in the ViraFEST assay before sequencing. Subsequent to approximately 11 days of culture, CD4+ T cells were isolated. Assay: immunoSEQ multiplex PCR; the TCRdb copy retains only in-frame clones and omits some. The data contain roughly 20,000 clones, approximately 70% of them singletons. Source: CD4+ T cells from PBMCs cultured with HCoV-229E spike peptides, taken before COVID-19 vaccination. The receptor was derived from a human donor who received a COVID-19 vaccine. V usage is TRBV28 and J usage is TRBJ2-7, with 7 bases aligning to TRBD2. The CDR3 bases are TGTGCCAGCAGCACAACTCGCGGGGGCTCCTACGAGCAGTACTTC. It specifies CASSTTRGGSYEQYF. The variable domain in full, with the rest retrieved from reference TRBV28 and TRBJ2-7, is DVKVTQSSRYLVKRTGEKVFLECVQDMDHENMFWYRQDPGLGLRLIYFSYDVKMKEKGDIPEGYSVSREKKERFSLILESASTNQTSMYLCASSTTRGGSYEQYFGPGTRLTVT.